The 24 T cell receptor beta chains presented below share a single source sample, sequenced in a study of beta chain features in type 1 diabetes. Points from the study as a whole: Moderate but significant shortening of TCRB CDR3s was recorded in all four CD4+ subsets from Type 1 diabetes patients.

Expressed TCRB transcripts were sequenced after all isolated RNA was converted to cDNA. Profiling relied on immunoSEQ multiplex PCR, and the TCRdb table lists in-frame clones only, not all of them. Among around 340,000 clones listed, approximately 9.7% were seen once. Their antigens remain unidentified. The sample taken for sequencing was central memory CD4+ T cells from blood. These receptors all stem from a man aged 30 to 39 with type 1 diabetes.

In its sample, this clone was seen a few times. The chain carries TRBV6-1 and TRBJ2-6; tentatively, D is TRBD2 (6 bases). V was clipped by 11 bases and J by 0 bases, with 14 bases between them. Germline V gives CDR1 MNHNS, CDR2 SASEGT. The CDR3 totals 15 residues. In DNA form, the CDR3 reads TGTGCCTCAAACGCGGGGAGCTCTGGGGCCAACGTCCTGACTTTC. It codes for CASNAGSSGANVLTF.

This clone was seen a few times. The chain couples TRBV7-9 to TRBJ2-1; D uncertain. The CDR3 consists of 15 residues. V was trimmed by 1 base and J by 4 bases, leaving 11 bases between them. CDR1 and CDR2 from the germline V gene are SEHNR and FQNEAQ (reference sequence). The CDR3: CASSLGRNDYNEQFF. The CDR3 region has the DNA TGTGCCAGCAGCTTAGGCAGGAATGATTACAATGAGCAGTTCTTC.

The rearrangement links TRBV2 to TRBJ2-3; 8 bases are a match to TRBD1. The germline gives CDR1 SNHLY, CDR2 FYNNEI. The CDR3 has 15 residues. J was trimmed by 1 base and V by 6 bases; bases with no gene match: 6. The CDR3 DNA sequence: TGTGCCAGCAGCGCTGACAGGGGAGGCACAGATACGCAGTATTTT. It translates to CASSADRGGTDTQYF.

The gene calls are TRBV2 and TRBJ2-5; 12 nucleotides line up with TRBD2. The germline V gene has CDR1 SNHLY and CDR2 FYNNEI. This CDR3 is 17 amino acids long. Unmatched junction bases numbered 3, after V lost 0 bases and J lost 1 base. The DNA of the CDR3 is TGTGCCAGCAGTGAAGCGACTAGCGGGGGCCTCCAAGAGACCCAGTACTTC. The encoded protein is CASSEATSGGLQETQYF.

This clone turned up a few times. This rearrangement joins TRBV5-1 to TRBJ2-7; D is unresolved. The CDR3 has 13 residues. From germline, CDR1 is SGHRS and CDR2 YFSETQ. V lost 6 bases, J lost 4 bases, and 14 bases lay in between. The CDR3 region is CASMPEPSYEQYF. Written as DNA, the CDR3 is TGCGCCAGCATGCCTGAACCATCGTACGAGCAGTACTTC.

CDR3 in DNA: TGTGCCATCAGTCCACAGGGGCCGAACACTGAAGCTTTCTTT. Protein: CAISPQGPNTEAFF. This rearrangement joins TRBV10-3 to TRBJ1-1; 7 nucleotides match TRBD1. V gave up 5 bases and J gave up 1 base; unmatched junction bases: 4. The CDR3 sequence is 14 residues long. Per the germline V gene, CDR1 is ENHRY and CDR2 is SYGVKD.

This clone has more than one count but fewer than ten. The chain couples TRBV7-2 to TRBJ1-2; 10 bases match TRBD1. Germline V gene sequence: CDR1 SGHTA, CDR2 FQGNSA. The CDR3 consists of 14 residues. The V and J ends lost 4 bases and 8 bases, in that order; junction bases with no gene match: 7. In nucleotides, the CDR3 is TGTGCCAGCAGCTGGGGACAGGGGAGTCGAGGCTACACCTTC. This codes for CASSWGQGSRGYTF.

The chain has TRBV7-6 and TRBJ1-3; 7 nucleotides line up with TRBD1. After removal of 4 bases from V and 4 bases from J, the junction contained 10 bases not matched to a gene. Germline values: CDR1 SGHVS, CDR2 FNYEAQ. CDR3 length equals 16 residues. The CDR3 DNA is TGTGCCAGCAGCTCCAGTCCGAGGGGGCGCGGAAACACCATATATTTT. Translating gives CASSSSPRGRGNTIYF.

This clone was detected many times. The chain combines TRBV28 with TRBJ2-7, with D possibly called TRBD1 or TRBD2 (5 bases each). Germline V gene sequence: CDR1 MDHEN, CDR2 SYDVKM. The V end lost 6 bases, the J end lost 2 bases, and 8 bases lay between the germline ends. CDR3 size: 12 residues. This chain's CDR3 is CASRGVPYEQYF. The DNA for the CDR3 is TGTGCCAGCAGGGGGGTTCCCTACGAGCAGTACTTC.

J is TRBJ1-1 and V is TRBV19; tentatively, D is TRBD1 (5 bases). The germline V gene has CDR1 LNHDA and CDR2 SQIVND (reference sequence). With 10 bases removed from V and 1 base from J, the gap between germline ends came to 10 bases. This CDR3 is 12 amino acids long. This CDR3 is CAIQRGNTEAFF. CDR3 bases: TGTGCCATCCAGAGGGGGAACACTGAAGCTTTCTTT. Filled out from reference TRBV19 and TRBJ1-1, the complete variable domain reads DGGITQSPKYLFRKEGQNVTLSCEQNLNHDAMYWYRQDPGQGLRLIYYSQIVNDFQKGDIAEGYSVSREKKESFPLTVTSAQKNPTAFYLCAIQRGNTEAFFGQGTRLTVV.

This clone was picked up a small number of times. V and J are TRBV7-9 and TRBJ2-5, with D perhaps given as TRBD1 or TRBD2 (5 bases each). Germline V gene lookup returns CDR1 SEHNR and CDR2 FQNEAQ (reference sequence). Trimming shortened V by 6 bases and J by 5 bases, and 10 bases separated the two germline ends. CDR3 length equals 12 residues. The CDR3 bases are TGTGCCAGCAGTTGGGACGTGGAGACCCAGTACTTC. It specifies CASSWDVETQYF.

This clone was seen a few times. This sequence joins TRBV19 and TRBJ1-1; D gene unclear. CDR1 LNHDA and CDR2 SQIVND come from the germline V gene (reference sequence). With 3 bases removed from V and 1 base from J, the gap between germline ends came to 6 bases. This CDR3 is built from 13 residues. The CDR3 spells CASSMTGNTEAFF. The CDR3 nucleotides are TGTGCCAGTAGTATGACGGGGAACACTGAAGCTTTCTTT.

This rearrangement joins TRBV7-2 to TRBJ2-1; TRBD2 matches at 14 bases. Germline CDR1 reads SGHTA; CDR2 reads FQGNSA. The CDR3 is 17 residues long. Unmatched junction bases numbered 11, after V lost 5 bases and J lost 8 bases. The CDR3 region is CASSQKLGLAGGHEQFF. For the CDR3, the DNA is TGTGCCAGCAGCCAGAAATTAGGACTAGCGGGGGGTCATGAGCAGTTCTTC.

This sequence joins TRBV7-2 and TRBJ2-7; 8 nucleotides match TRBD2. CDR1 SGHTA and CDR2 FQGNSA come from the germline V gene. After removal of 4 bases from V and 4 bases from J, the junction contained 9 bases not matched to a gene. The length of the CDR3 is 15 residues. The CDR3 bases are TGTGCCAGCAGCTCCCGGGATAGCGGGGAATACGAGCAGTACTTC. Its translation is CASSSRDSGEYEQYF.

For this clone: The junction differs from germline at one of its ends, possibly a read error. The chain links TRBV28 to TRBJ2-3, with 8 bases matching TRBD2. The CDR3 spans 14 residues. The germline CDR1 and CDR2 sequences are MDHEN and SYDVKM. The CDR3 DNA is TGTGCCTGCAGCGGGGGAACTAGCACAGATACGCAGTATTTT. This translates into CACSGGTSTDTQYF.

There are a few counts of this clone. The rearrangement uses TRBV5-6 and TRBJ1-1; 8 bases agree with TRBD1. The V gene end was trimmed by 4 bases and the J gene end by 1 base; junction bases not matched to a gene: 6. Per the germline V gene, CDR1 is SGHDT and CDR2 is YYEEEE. This CDR3 comprises 15 residues. CDR3 sequence (DNA): TGTGCCAGCAGCATAGGACAGGGTCAGAACACTGAAGCTTTCTTT. Encoded protein: CASSIGQGQNTEAFF. Looking up the rest from reference TRBV5-6 and TRBJ1-1 gives the full variable domain: DAGVTQSPTHLIKTRGQQVTLRCSPKSGHDTVSWYQQALGQGPQFIFQYYEEEERQRGNFPDRFSGHQFPNYSSELNVNALLLGDSALYLCASSIGQGQNTEAFFGQGTRLTVV.

Only a few counts were recorded for this clone. This chain links TRBV28 with TRBJ2-5, with a weak D call TRBD1 (8 bases). Trimming shortened V by 2 bases and J by 5 bases, and 15 bases separated the two germline ends. This CDR3 has 15 residues. Germline CDR1 reads MDHEN; CDR2 reads SYDVKM. The CDR3 DNA follows: TGTGCCAGCAGTTTAGGAGGACAGGGAGGGGAGACCCAGTACTTC. Translated, it gives CASSLGGQGGETQYF.

The chain combines TRBV6-6 with TRBJ1-1; D is undetermined. This CDR3 region has 13 residues. Germline V gene lookup returns CDR1 MNHNY and CDR2 SVGAGI (reference sequence). Between the trimmed V and J ends, which lost 2 bases and 2 bases, there was a span of 6 bases. The CDR3 sequence: CASSYRSNTEAFF. The DNA of the CDR3 is TGTGCCAGCAGTTACAGATCTAACACTGAAGCTTTCTTT.

This chain connects TRBV27 to TRBJ2-7; perhaps TRBD1 as D (5 bases). Germline CDR1 and CDR2: MNHEY and SMNVEV (reference sequence). The CDR3 extends over 13 amino acids. Trimming removed 5 bases at V and 0 bases at J, with 8 bases between. This chain's CDR3 is CASSVQGSYEQYF. The DNA for the CDR3 is TGTGCCAGCAGTGTGCAGGGCTCCTACGAGCAGTACTTC.

This clone was seen a handful of times. The V gene is TRBV18, the J gene TRBJ2-5, with D possibly being TRBD1 (6 bases). The CDR3 runs to 12 residues. Trimming took off 6 bases at V and 5 bases at J, with 10 bases between the two ends. From germline, CDR1 is KGHSH and CDR2 LQKENI. The CDR3 reads CASSGQRETQYF. For the CDR3, the DNA is TGTGCCAGCTCGGGACAACGGGAGACCCAGTACTTC.

A few counts support this clone. The chain has TRBV4-1 and TRBJ2-3; weak D call: TRBD1 (6 bases). The CDR3 covers 16 residues. V gave up 0 bases and J gave up 2 bases, with 12 bases separating them. CDR1 and CDR2 (germline): MGHRA, YSYEKL. CDR3 amino acids: CASSQEGAGNTDTQYF. The CDR3 bases are TGCGCCAGCAGCCAAGAGGGGGCAGGGAACACAGATACGCAGTATTTT.

This clone turned up a few times. The chain is built from TRBV7-9 and TRBJ1-4; D not certain. The CDR3 has 14 amino acids. The germline CDR1 and CDR2 sequences are SEHNR and FQNEAQ (reference sequence). The ends were cut back, 5 bases at V and 7 bases at J, with 14 bases in the middle. The CDR3 is CASSGEALGEKLFF. The CDR3 DNA reads as TGTGCCAGCAGCGGGGAGGCTCTAGGTGAAAAACTGTTTTTT.

This clone was picked up a small number of times. This chain links TRBV10-3 with TRBJ2-3, with a weak D call TRBD2 (6 bases). CDR1 and CDR2 from the germline V gene are ENHRY and SYGVKD. The germline V and J ends were trimmed by 2 bases and 2 bases, with 11 bases remaining between them. The CDR3 contains 15 residues. The CDR3 DNA follows: TGTGCCATCAGTGAGGCCGGGACTCACACAGATACGCAGTATTTT. Translation: CAISEAGTHTDTQYF.

The table lists this clone with a few counts. The V gene is TRBV7-8, the J gene TRBJ2-1; D gene unclear. The CDR3 extends over 12 amino acids. Germline V gene lookup returns CDR1 SGHVS and CDR2 FQNEAQ. V gave up 5 bases and J gave up 6 bases, with 8 bases separating them. CDR3 DNA: TGTGCCAGCAGCATCCAGGCCAATGAGCAGTTCTTC. Translation gives CASSIQANEQFF. Full variable domain (remainder filled in from reference TRBV7-8 and TRBJ2-1): GAGVSQSPRYKVAKRGQDVALRCDPISGHVSLFWYQQALGQGPEFLTYFQNEAQLDKSGLPSDRFFAERPEGSVSTLKIQRTQQEDSAVYLCASSIQANEQFFGPGTRLTVL.